Each of the 26 T cell receptor beta chains below was sequenced from the same sample in a study of cytomegalovirus exposure and HLA in healthy donors (dated by TCRdb to the late 2010s). Libraries were constructed by the immunoSEQ multiplex PCR assay. For the multiplex PCR, a mixture combining 60 forward primers for TCR Vbeta segments and 13 reverse primers for TCR Jbeta segments was used. TCRdb stores this immuneACCESS table with in-frame sequences only. Part of the clones is absent; in the studies checked, under half of the shortfall reflects unresolved V genes, and no reason is known for the rest. A total of about 120,000 clones appear in this sample, under 70% of them only once. The ten most abundant clones make up about 1.5% of the sample. Sequenced: PBMCs. These receptors were taken from a man between 18 and 35 years old in good health and CMV-seronegative.

This clone was detected only a few times. This chain uses TRBV6-6 with TRBJ2-2, with 13 positions matching TRBD2. V trimming: 7 bases; J trimming: 6 bases; junction bases outside the gene matches: 5. The CDR3 is made up of 15 amino acids. Germline loops: CDR1 MNHNY, CDR2 SVGAGI (reference sequence). The CDR3 is CASNQLAGGAGELFF. CDR3 in DNA: TGTGCCAGCAACCAACTAGCGGGGGGGGCCGGGGAGCTGTTTTTT.

V gene TRBV30 combines with J gene TRBJ1-4; possibly TRBD1 for D (6 bases). V was pared by 5 bases and J by 5 bases, with 12 bases between. CDR1 and CDR2 (germline): GTSNPN, SVGIG (reference sequence). The CDR3 is made up of 13 amino acids. The CDR3 coding sequence is TGTGCCTGGGCTGGGGGCTGGAATGAAAAACTGTTTTTT. It yields the protein CAWAGGWNEKLFF.

The chain carries TRBV9 and TRBJ1-2; D gene ambiguous. Trimming shortened V by 6 bases and J by 8 bases, and 11 bases separated the two germline ends. The CDR3 runs 11 residues. Germline CDR1 is SGDLS and CDR2 is YYNGEE. Here the CDR3 reads CASKSGLGYTF. The CDR3 nucleotides are TGTGCCAGCAAGTCAGGACTCGGCTACACCTTC.

The chain carries TRBV5-1 and TRBJ1-4; 9 bases match TRBD1. Looked up from germline, CDR1 is SGHRS and CDR2 is YFSETQ. V shed 5 bases, J shed 8 bases, and the junction held 7 bases outside the gene matches. The CDR3 sequence is 14 residues long. This chain's CDR3 is CASRKTGGQEKLFF. The CDR3, as DNA: TGCGCCAGCAGGAAGACAGGGGGACAGGAAAAACTGTTTTTT.

The V and J genes are TRBV19 and TRBJ2-4, with D possibly TRBD1 on 5 matching bases. Germline CDR1 and CDR2: LNHDA and SQIVND (reference sequence). This CDR3 is built from 15 residues. V was trimmed by 6 bases and J by 7 bases, leaving 19 bases between them. The CDR3 DNA sequence: TGTGCCAGTAGATCACAGGCCTCGGGCAGGAACATTCAGTACTTC. It specifies CASRSQASGRNIQYF.

The genes are TRBV6-1 and TRBJ1-6; TRBD1 agrees at 7 bases. The V gene's germline CDR1 is MNHNS and CDR2 SASEGT. The CDR3 is made up of 14 amino acids. With V trimmed by 3 bases and J by 10 bases, 6 bases remained unmatched. Here the CDR3 DNA reads TGTGCCAGCAGTGACATTAGGGGGCACTCACCCCTCCACTTT. Its protein product is CASSDIRGHSPLHF.

V usage is TRBV7-2 and J usage is TRBJ2-2; D might be TRBD2 (7 bases). Germline-derived CDR1 and CDR2 are SGHTA and FQGNSA. V was clipped by 5 bases and J by 9 bases, with 16 bases between them. This CDR3 contains 14 residues. The CDR3 DNA follows: TGTGCCAGCAGCCAAGGGGGGAGGGGCCGGGAGCTGTTTTTT. Its translation is CASSQGGRGRELFF.

This clone has a single count. This chain uses TRBV19 with TRBJ2-1; 8 bases are shared with TRBD1. The CDR3 consists of 15 residues. V trimming: 4 bases; J trimming: 6 bases; junction bases outside the gene matches: 8. Germline CDR1 reads LNHDA; CDR2 reads SQIVND (reference sequence). The CDR3 loop is CASSTRDRRFNEQFF. Here the CDR3 DNA reads TGTGCCAGTAGTACCCGGGACAGGAGGTTCAATGAGCAGTTCTTC.

The chain links TRBV15 to TRBJ1-3; tentatively, D is TRBD1 (5 bases). Trimming took off 5 bases at V and 5 bases at J, with 10 bases between the two ends. This CDR3 is 13 amino acids long. Germline V lookup: CDR1 LNHNV, CDR2 YYDKDF (reference sequence). DNA of the CDR3: TGTGCCACCAGCGGCGGGGCCCGAAACACCATATATTTT. The encoded protein is CATSGGARNTIYF. Based on the CDR3 plus reference TRBV15 and TRBJ1-3, the full variable domain is DAMVIQNPRYQVTQFGKPVTLSCSQTLNHNVMYWYQQKSSQAPKLLFHYYDKDFNNEADTPDNFQSRRPNTSFCFLDIRSPGLGDTAMYLCATSGGARNTIYFGEGSWLTVV.

J is TRBJ1-1 and V is TRBV5-1; 8 nucleotides align to TRBD1. Germline assignment: CDR1 SGHRS and CDR2 YFSETQ. CDR3 length: 13 amino acids. With 4 bases clipped from V and 7 bases from J, the junction kept 6 bases outside the gene matches. CDR3 in amino acids: CASSAPGGYEAFF. CDR3 DNA: TGCGCCAGCAGCGCCCCAGGGGGCTATGAAGCTTTCTTT. Full variable domain (outside the CDR3, taken from reference TRBV5-1 and TRBJ1-1): KAGVTQTPRYLIKTRGQQVTLSCSPISGHRSVSWYQQTPGQGLQFLFEYFSETQRNKGNFPGRFSGRQFSNSRSEMNVSTLELGDSALYLCASSAPGGYEAFFGQGTRLTVV.

The genes are TRBV10-3 and TRBJ2-7; possibly TRBD1 for D (6 bases). CDR1 and CDR2 from the germline V gene are ENHRY and SYGVKD. V was shortened by 2 bases and J by 2 bases, with 13 bases between the two germline ends. The CDR3 has 15 amino acids. The CDR3, as DNA: TGTGCCATCAGTGAGAAAGGCAGGGGAGCCTACGAGCAGTACTTC. It codes for CAISEKGRGAYEQYF.

In regard to this clone: At one of its ends the junction is not consistent with the germline gene, which may arise from a read error. The rearrangement links TRBV27 to TRBJ2-2; maybe TRBD2 (5 bases). This CDR3 region has 15 residues. The germline V gene encodes CDR1 MNHEY and CDR2 SMNVEV (reference sequence). In DNA form, the CDR3 reads TGTCCCAGCAGTTTGCGAGGGCCGGGCACCGGGGAGCTGTTTTTT. As protein: CPSSLRGPGTGELFF.

This rearrangement joins TRBV7-6 to TRBJ2-2, with TRBD2 identical over 12 bases. The germline CDR1 and CDR2 sequences are SGHVS and FNYEAQ. V was clipped by 4 bases and J by 6 bases; unmatched bases: 9. This CDR3 spans 17 amino acids. The CDR3 is CASSSQLAGGGAGELFF. The CDR3 DNA sequence: TGTGCCAGCAGCTCCCAACTAGCGGGGGGTGGTGCCGGGGAGCTGTTTTTT.

CDR3 sequence reads: CASSLAGQGPYGYTF. CDR3 sequence (DNA): TGTGCCAGCAGCTTGGCGGGACAGGGGCCCTATGGCTACACCTTC. The chain combines TRBV5-4 with TRBJ1-2; 10 bases map to TRBD1. Germline V gene data show CDR1 as SGHNT and CDR2 as YYREEE (reference sequence). This CDR3 contains 15 residues. With V trimmed by 0 bases and J by 4 bases, 3 bases remained unmatched. Combining the CDR3 with reference TRBV5-4 and TRBJ1-2 gives the whole variable domain ETGVTQSPTHLIKTRGQQVTLRCSSQSGHNTVSWYQQALGQGPQFIFQYYREEENGRGNFPPRFSGLQFPNYSSELNVNALELDDSALYLCASSLAGQGPYGYTFGSGTRLTVV.

The chain uses TRBV19 and TRBJ2-7, with a weak D call TRBD1 (6 bases). Per germline, CDR1 LNHDA and CDR2 SQIVND (reference sequence). The germline V and J ends were trimmed by 6 bases and 2 bases, with 26 bases remaining between them. This CDR3 has 18 residues. The CDR3 is CASSKWGPDGQTPYEQYF. The CDR3, as DNA: TGTGCCAGTAGCAAATGGGGGCCGGATGGACAAACACCCTACGAGCAGTACTTC.

This chain connects TRBV9 to TRBJ1-2; no clear D. V was trimmed by 4 bases and J by 6 bases, leaving 13 bases between them. The CDR3 spans 13 residues. Germline V gene sequence: CDR1 SGDLS, CDR2 YYNGEE. The CDR3 coding sequence is TGTGCCAGCAGCCGCCCGGGGTCGGATGGCTACACCTTC. As protein: CASSRPGSDGYTF.

The V gene is TRBV30, the J gene TRBJ1-1; 8 bases are shared with TRBD1. This CDR3 has 14 residues. Germline V gene data show CDR1 as GTSNPN and CDR2 as SVGIG (reference sequence). The V and J ends lost 3 bases and 3 bases, in that order; junction bases with no gene match: 6. CDR3 residues: CAWRPKGQDTEAFF. The CDR3 DNA sequence: TGTGCCTGGAGGCCTAAGGGACAGGACACTGAAGCTTTCTTT.

This clone was picked up a small number of times. The rearrangement joins TRBV7-2 to TRBJ1-1; D is perhaps TRBD1 (5 bases). V was clipped by 1 base and J by 0 bases, with 9 bases between them. CDR3 length equals 15 residues. Germline V gene data show CDR1 as SGHTA and CDR2 as FQGNSA. CDR3: CASSLVGGVNTEAFF. The CDR3 region has the DNA TGTGCCAGCAGCTTAGTTGGGGGGGTGAACACTGAAGCTTTCTTT.

The rearrangement joins TRBV7-9 to TRBJ1-2, with a weak D call TRBD1 (5 bases). From germline, CDR1 is SEHNR and CDR2 FQNEAQ (reference sequence). The CDR3 has 9 residues. V lost 9 bases and J 8 bases, leaving 7 bases between the germline ends. CDR3: CASGGGYTF. CDR3 nucleotides: TGTGCCAGTGGGGGGGGCTACACCTTC.

This clone was observed a handful of times. This chain connects TRBV28 to TRBJ2-7, with TRBD2 as a possible D gene (5 bases). V was shortened by 4 bases and J by 7 bases, with 11 bases between the two germline ends. The CDR3 consists of 12 residues. Germline CDR1 is MDHEN and CDR2 is SYDVKM. The CDR3 loop reads CASSSSSWEQYF. In DNA form, the CDR3 reads TGTGCCAGCAGTTCATCTAGCTGGGAGCAGTACTTC.

The chain combines TRBV28 with TRBJ1-1; TRBD1 might be the D (5 bases). The length of the CDR3 is 11 residues. From germline, CDR1 is MDHEN and CDR2 SYDVKM. V was clipped by 5 bases and J by 10 bases, with 11 bases between them. The CDR3 is CASSPNQGAFF. In DNA form, the CDR3 reads TGTGCCAGCAGTCCCAACCAGGGAGCTTTCTTT.

CDR3 nucleotides: TGTGCCAGCAGCCATCCGGGACTCCCCTCGAGTGATGAGCAGTTCTTC. Its translation: CASSHPGLPSSDEQFF. This rearrangement joins TRBV7-8 to TRBJ2-1; TRBD2 is a possible D gene (6 bases). The CDR3 spans 16 residues. Germline CDR1 reads SGHVS; CDR2 reads FQNEAQ. V shed 5 bases and J shed 8 bases, with 22 bases lying between them. The full variable domain, with the rest looked up from reference TRBV7-8 and TRBJ2-1, is GAGVSQSPRYKVAKRGQDVALRCDPISGHVSLFWYQQALGQGPEFLTYFQNEAQLDKSGLPSDRFFAERPEGSVSTLKIQRTQQEDSAVYLCASSHPGLPSSDEQFFGPGTRLTVL.

V is TRBV7-9 and J is TRBJ2-7, with 7 positions matching TRBD1. CDR1 and CDR2 from the germline V gene are SEHNR and FQNEAQ (reference sequence). J gave up 2 bases and V 4 bases, and 2 bases lay outside the gene matches. The CDR3 totals 13 residues. The CDR3 protein is CASSYRGPYEQYF. CDR3 sequence (DNA): TGTGCCAGCAGCTACAGGGGTCCCTACGAGCAGTACTTC.

The rearrangement joins TRBV5-1 to TRBJ1-5, with 7 bases aligning to TRBD1. This CDR3 spans 14 amino acids. Germline loops: CDR1 SGHRS, CDR2 YFSETQ. The trim removed 4 bases at V and 3 bases at J, leaving 4 bases unmatched. CDR3: CASSPGTDNQPQHF. DNA for the CDR3: TGCGCCAGCAGCCCCGGGACAGACAATCAGCCCCAGCATTTT.

This clone has a single count. The chain combines TRBV10-3 with TRBJ1-2, with 8 bases that match TRBD1. CDR3 length equals 16 residues. The V and J ends lost 8 bases and 8 bases, in that order; junction bases with no gene match: 19. Germline CDR1 is ENHRY and CDR2 is SYGVKD. CDR3 bases: TGTGCCATCGCGCCAACATCCGGGACAGGTGGTGGCGGCTACACCTTC. It yields the protein CAIAPTSGTGGGGYTF.

The chain couples TRBV4-2 to TRBJ2-1; 11 bases fit TRBD2. Germline loops: CDR1 LGHNA, CDR2 YNFKEQ. With 5 bases clipped from V and 13 bases from J, the junction kept 4 bases outside the gene matches. The CDR3 spans 12 residues. The CDR3 sequence: CASSATSGNQFF. CDR3 sequence (DNA): TGTGCCAGCAGCGCGACTAGCGGGAATCAGTTCTTC.